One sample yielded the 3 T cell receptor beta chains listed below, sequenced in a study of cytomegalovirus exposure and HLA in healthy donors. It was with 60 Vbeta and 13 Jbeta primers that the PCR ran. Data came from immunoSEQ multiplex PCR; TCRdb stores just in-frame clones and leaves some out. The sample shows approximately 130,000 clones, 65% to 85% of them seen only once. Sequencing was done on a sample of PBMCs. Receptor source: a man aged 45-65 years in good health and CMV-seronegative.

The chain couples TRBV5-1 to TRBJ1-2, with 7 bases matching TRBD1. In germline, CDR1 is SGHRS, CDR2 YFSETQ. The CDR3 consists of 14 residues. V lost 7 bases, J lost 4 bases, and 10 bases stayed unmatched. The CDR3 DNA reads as TGCGCCAGCGACCCAGGGGACAGCCTCTATGGCTACACCTTC. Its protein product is CASDPGDSLYGYTF.

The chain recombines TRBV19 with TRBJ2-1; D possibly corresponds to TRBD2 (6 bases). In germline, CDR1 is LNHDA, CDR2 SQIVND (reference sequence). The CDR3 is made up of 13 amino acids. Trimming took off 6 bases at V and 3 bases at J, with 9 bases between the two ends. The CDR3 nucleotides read TGTGCCAGTAGCGGGACTGACTACAATGAGCAGTTCTTC. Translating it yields CASSGTDYNEQFF.

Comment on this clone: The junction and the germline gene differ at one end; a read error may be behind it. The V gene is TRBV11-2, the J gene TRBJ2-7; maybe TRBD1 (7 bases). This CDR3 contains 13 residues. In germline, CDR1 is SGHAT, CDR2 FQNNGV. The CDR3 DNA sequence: TGTGCCAGCAGCTTAGATAACTGGGGGGACAGCTCCTTC. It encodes CASSLDNWGDSSF.